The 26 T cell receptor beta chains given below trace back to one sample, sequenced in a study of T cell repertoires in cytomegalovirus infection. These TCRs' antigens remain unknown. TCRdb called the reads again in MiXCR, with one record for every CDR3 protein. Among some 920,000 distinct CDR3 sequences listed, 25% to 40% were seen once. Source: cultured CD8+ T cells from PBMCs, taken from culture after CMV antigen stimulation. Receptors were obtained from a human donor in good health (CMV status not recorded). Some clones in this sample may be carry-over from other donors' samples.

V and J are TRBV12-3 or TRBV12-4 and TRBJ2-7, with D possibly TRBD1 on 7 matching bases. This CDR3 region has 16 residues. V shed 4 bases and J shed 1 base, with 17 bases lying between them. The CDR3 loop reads CASSSTAGGSSYEQYF. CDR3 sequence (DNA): TGTGCCAGCAGTTCTACCGCAGGGGGGTCGTCCTACGAGCAGTACTTC.

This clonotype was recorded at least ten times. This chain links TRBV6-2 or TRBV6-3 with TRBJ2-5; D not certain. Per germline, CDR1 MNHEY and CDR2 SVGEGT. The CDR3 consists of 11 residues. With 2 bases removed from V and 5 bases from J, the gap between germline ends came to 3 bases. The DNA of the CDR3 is TGTGCCAGCAGTTACGGGGAGACCCAGTACTTC. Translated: CASSYGETQYF.

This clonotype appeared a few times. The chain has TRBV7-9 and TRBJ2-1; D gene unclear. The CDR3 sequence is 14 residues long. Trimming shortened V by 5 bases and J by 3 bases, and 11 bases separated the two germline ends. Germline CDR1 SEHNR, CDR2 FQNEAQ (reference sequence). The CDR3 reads CASSLGNVYNEQFF. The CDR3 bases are TGTGCCAGCAGCCTCGGTAACGTCTACAATGAGCAGTTCTTC.

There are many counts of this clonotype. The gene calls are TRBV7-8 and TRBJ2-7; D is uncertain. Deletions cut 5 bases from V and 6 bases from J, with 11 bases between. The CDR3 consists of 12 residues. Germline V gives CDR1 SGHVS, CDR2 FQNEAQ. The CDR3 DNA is TGTGCCAGCAGCCTAGGGTATAGCGAGCAGTACTTC. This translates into CASSLGYSEQYF.

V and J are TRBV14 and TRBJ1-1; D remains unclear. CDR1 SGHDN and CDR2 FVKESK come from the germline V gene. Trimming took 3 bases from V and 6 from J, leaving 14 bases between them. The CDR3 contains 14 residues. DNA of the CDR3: TGTGCCAGCAGCCAGGAATCACTGCCCCCTGAAGCTTTCTTT. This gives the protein CASSQESLPPEAFF.

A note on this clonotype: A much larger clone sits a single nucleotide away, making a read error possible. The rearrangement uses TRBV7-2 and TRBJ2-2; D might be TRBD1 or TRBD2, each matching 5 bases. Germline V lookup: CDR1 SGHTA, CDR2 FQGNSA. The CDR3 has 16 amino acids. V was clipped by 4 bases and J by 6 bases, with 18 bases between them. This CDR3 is CASSYGVGTYAGELFF. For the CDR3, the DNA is TGTGCCAGCAGCTACGGGGTGGGGACCTACGCCGGGGAGCTGTTTTTT.

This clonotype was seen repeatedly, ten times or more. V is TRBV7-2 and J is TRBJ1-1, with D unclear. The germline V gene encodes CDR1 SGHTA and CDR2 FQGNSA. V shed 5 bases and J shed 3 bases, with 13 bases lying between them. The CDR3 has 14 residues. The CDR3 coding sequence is TGTGCCAGCAGCCCCATGGCAAGGGACACTGAAGCTTTCTTT. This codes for CASSPMARDTEAFF. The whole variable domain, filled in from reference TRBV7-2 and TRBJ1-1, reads GAGVSQSPSNKVTEKGKDVELRCDPISGHTALYWYRQSLGQGLEFLIYFQGNSAPDKSGLPSDRFSAERTGGSVSTLTIQRTQQEDSAVYLCASSPMARDTEAFFGQGTRLTVV.

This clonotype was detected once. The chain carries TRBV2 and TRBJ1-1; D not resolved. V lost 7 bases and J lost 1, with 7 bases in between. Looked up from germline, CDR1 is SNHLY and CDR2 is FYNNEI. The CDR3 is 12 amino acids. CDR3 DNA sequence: TGTGCCAGCATTAACAGGAACACTGAAGCTTTCTTT. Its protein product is CASINRNTEAFF.

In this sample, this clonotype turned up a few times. The CDR3 protein is CASSYSAGQGANNEQFF. The CDR3 bases are TGTGCCAGCAGTTATAGCGCGGGACAGGGTGCTAATAATGAGCAGTTCTTC. The chain is built from TRBV6-1 and TRBJ2-1; 9 bases fit TRBD1. CDR3 length equals 17 residues. The V segment lost 5 bases and the J segment 7 bases; nucleotides outside the gene matches: 15. Germline V gene lookup returns CDR1 MNHNS and CDR2 SASEGT.

CDR3 sequence (DNA): TGTGCCATCAGTGAGTCCGGCCCCACAGATACGCAGTATTTT. Protein product: CAISESGPTDTQYF. The chain couples TRBV10-3 to TRBJ2-3; D is unresolved. The CDR3 length is 14 residues. Germline V gene lookup returns CDR1 ENHRY and CDR2 SYGVKD. The V gene lost 0 bases and the J gene lost 2 bases, with 6 bases spanning the gap.

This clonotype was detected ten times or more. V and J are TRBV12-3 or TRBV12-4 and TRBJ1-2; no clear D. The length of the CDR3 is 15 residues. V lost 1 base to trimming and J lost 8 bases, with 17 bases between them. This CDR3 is CASSLVWRVHRGYTF. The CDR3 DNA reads TGTGCCAGCAGTTTAGTATGGCGGGTACATCGCGGCTACACCTTC.

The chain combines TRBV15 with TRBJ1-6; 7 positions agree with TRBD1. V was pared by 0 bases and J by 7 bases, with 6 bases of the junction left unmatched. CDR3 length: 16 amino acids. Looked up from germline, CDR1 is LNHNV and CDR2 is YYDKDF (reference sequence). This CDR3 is CATSRDPDRANSPLHF. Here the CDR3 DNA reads TGTGCCACCAGCAGAGACCCTGACAGGGCAAATTCACCCCTCCACTTT.

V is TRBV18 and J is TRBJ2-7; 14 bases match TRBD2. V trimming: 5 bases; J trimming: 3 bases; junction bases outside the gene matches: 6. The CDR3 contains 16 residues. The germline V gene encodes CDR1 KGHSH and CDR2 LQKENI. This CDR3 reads CASSALGLAGDYEQYV. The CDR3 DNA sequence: TGTGCCAGCTCAGCACTGGGACTAGCGGGGGACTACGAGCAGTACGTC.

The DNA for the CDR3 is TGCAGTGCTAGGGCGAGCGGGGAATATAAGAACACAGATACGCAGTATTTT. Translation gives CSARASGEYKNTDTQYF. The chain carries TRBV20-1 and TRBJ2-3, with 7 nucleotides matching TRBD2. Per germline, CDR1 DFQATT and CDR2 SNEGSKA (reference sequence). The J segment lost 2 bases and the V segment lost 3 bases, leaving 14 bases of the junction unmatched. The CDR3 is 17 residues long.

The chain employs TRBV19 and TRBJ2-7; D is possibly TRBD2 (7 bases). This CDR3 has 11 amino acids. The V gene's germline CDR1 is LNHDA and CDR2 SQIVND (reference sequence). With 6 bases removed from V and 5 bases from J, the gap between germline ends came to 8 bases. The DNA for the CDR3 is TGTGCCAGTAGCGGGGGGCACGAGCAGTACTTC. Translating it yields CASSGGHEQYF.

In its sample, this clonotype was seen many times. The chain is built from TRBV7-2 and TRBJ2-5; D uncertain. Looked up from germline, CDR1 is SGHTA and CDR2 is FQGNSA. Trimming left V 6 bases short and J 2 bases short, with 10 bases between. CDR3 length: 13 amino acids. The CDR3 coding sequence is TGTGCCAGCAGTGTGTGGGTGCAAGAGACCCAGTACTTC. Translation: CASSVWVQETQYF. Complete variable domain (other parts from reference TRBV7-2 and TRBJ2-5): GAGVSQSPSNKVTEKGKDVELRCDPISGHTALYWYRQSLGQGLEFLIYFQGNSAPDKSGLPSDRFSAERTGGSVSTLTIQRTQQEDSAVYLCASSVWVQETQYFGPGTRLLVL.

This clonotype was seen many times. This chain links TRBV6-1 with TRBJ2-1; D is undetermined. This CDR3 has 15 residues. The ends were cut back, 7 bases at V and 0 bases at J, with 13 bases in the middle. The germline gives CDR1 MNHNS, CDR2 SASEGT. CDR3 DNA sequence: TGTGCCAGCATCGACTCGATGAGCTCCTACAATGAGCAGTTCTTC. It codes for CASIDSMSSYNEQFF.

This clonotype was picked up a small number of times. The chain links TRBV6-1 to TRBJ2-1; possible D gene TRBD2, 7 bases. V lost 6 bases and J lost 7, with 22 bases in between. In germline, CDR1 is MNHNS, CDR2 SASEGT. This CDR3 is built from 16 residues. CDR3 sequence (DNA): TGTGCCAGCAGCCCTAGGGGGGGGGCCCTTACAAATGAGCAGTTCTTC. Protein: CASSPRGGALTNEQFF.

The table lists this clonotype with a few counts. CDR3 loop: CASAYKTGMYGKTGELFF. The CDR3 nucleotides read TGTGCCAGCGCTTACAAGACAGGGATGTACGGAAAGACCGGGGAGCTGTTTTTT. This sequence joins TRBV6-5 and TRBJ2-2; TRBD1 aligns across 7 bases. The V gene end was trimmed by 8 bases and the J gene end by 5 bases; junction bases not matched to a gene: 20. Germline V gives CDR1 MNHEY, CDR2 SVGAGI. This CDR3 is 18 amino acids long.

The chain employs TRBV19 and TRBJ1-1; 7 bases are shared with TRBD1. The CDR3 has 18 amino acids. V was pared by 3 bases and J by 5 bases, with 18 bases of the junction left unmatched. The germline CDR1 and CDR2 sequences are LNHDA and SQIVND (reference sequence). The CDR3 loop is CASSMDQDRIYFETEAFF. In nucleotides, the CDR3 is TGTGCCAGTAGTATGGACCAGGACAGGATCTACTTTGAAACTGAAGCTTTCTTT.

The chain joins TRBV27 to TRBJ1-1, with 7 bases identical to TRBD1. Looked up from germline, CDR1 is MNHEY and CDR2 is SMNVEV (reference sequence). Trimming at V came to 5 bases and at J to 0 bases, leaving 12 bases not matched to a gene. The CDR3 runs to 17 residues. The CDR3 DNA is TGTGCCAGCAGTCCCAACCCCCTACAGGGGTTGAACACTGAAGCTTTCTTT. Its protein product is CASSPNPLQGLNTEAFF.

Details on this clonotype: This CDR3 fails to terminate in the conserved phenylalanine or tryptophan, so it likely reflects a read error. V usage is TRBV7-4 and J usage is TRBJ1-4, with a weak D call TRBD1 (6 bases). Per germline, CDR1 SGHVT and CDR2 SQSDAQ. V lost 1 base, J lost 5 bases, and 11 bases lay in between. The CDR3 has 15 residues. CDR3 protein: CASSLEGRGNEKLFL. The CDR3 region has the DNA TGTGCCAGCAGCTTAGAGGGCAGGGGAAATGAAAAACTGTTTCTT.

The DNA of the CDR3 is TGTGCCAGTAGTTTCGTAGCCCGATCCTACAATGAGCAGTTCTTC. Translating it yields CASSFVARSYNEQFF. V gene TRBV19 combines with J gene TRBJ2-1, with D uncertain. Per the germline V gene, CDR1 is LNHDA and CDR2 is SQIVND (reference sequence). Deletions cut 5 bases from V and 1 base from J, with 12 bases between. The CDR3 sequence is 15 residues long.

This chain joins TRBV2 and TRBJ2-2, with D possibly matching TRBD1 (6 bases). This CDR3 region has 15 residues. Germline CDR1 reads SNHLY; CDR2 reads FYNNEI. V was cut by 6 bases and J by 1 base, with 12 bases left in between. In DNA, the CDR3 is TGTGCCAGCAGCGGACAGAGATGGAACACCGGGGAGCTGTTTTTT. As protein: CASSGQRWNTGELFF.

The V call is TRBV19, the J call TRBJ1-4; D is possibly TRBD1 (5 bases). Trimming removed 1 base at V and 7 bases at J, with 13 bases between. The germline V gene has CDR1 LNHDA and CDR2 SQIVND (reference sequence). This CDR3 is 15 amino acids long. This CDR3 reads CASSIARGSREKLFF. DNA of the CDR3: TGTGCCAGTAGTATAGCCCGGGGCAGCCGTGAAAAACTGTTTTTT.

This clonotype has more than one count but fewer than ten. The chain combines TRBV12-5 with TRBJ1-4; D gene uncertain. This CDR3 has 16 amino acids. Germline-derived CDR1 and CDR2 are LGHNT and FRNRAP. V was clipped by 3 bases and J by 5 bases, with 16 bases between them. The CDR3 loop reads CASGFFLRTENEKLFF. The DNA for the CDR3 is TGTGCTAGTGGTTTTTTTCTCCGGACGGAGAATGAAAAACTGTTTTTT.